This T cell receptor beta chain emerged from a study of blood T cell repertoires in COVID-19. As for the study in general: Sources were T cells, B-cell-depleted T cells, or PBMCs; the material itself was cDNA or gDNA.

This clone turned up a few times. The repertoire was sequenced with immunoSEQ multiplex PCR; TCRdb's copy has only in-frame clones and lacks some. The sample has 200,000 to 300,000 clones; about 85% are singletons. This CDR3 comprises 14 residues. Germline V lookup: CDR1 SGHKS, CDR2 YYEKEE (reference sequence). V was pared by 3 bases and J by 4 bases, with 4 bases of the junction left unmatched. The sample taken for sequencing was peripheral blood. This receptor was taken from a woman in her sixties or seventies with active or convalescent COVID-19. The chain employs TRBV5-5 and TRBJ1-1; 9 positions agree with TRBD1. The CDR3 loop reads CASSWTGAGTEAFF. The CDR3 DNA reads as TGTGCCAGCAGCTGGACAGGGGCGGGCACTGAAGCTTTCTTT.